The rows below give T cell receptor beta chains drawn from one sample of a study of blood T cell repertoires in COVID-19. Profiling relied on immunoSEQ multiplex PCR, and the TCRdb table lists in-frame clones only, not all of them. The profile shows a few hundred thousand clones, around 90% of them singletons. The sample taken for sequencing was PBMCs or T cells enriched from blood (not recorded which). The source is a man younger than 35 with acute COVID-19. Each CDR3 is given with its conserved first and last residue. Each record gives: V gene, clone size, D gene, J gene, CDR3 protein, CDR3 DNA. The D gene is left open where the match is weak. Clone size is given for some rows only: seen once, a few or many times, or a class if the clone is expanded.

TRBV6-1,few,TRBD1,TRBJ1-1,CASSGDRDRVGTEAFF,TGTGCCAGCAGTGGAGACCGGGACAGGGTGGGGACTGAAGCTTTCTTT
TRBV2,-,-,TRBJ2-1,CASTFITGPPRWQFF,TGTGCCAGCACCTTTATAACAGGGCCGCCTCGATGGCAGTTCTTC
TRBV19,few,-,TRBJ1-1,CASSIREDDEAFF,TGTGCCAGTAGTATTAGGGAGGACGATGAAGCTTTCTTT
TRBV6-5,once,TRBD2,TRBJ2-7,CASRITGLAESEQYF,TGTGCCAGCAGAATCACGGGACTAGCGGAATCGGAGCAGTACTTC
TRBV4-3,-,TRBD2,TRBJ2-5,CASSQDLRGGPHEETQYF,TGCGCCAGCAGCCAAGATCTCCGGGGGGGTCCCCACGAGGAGACCCAGTACTTC
TRBV27,-,-,TRBJ2-2,CASSLLPGGGTGELFF,TGTGCCAGCAGTTTATTGCCAGGGGGAGGCACCGGGGAGCTGTTTTTT
TRBV11-2,-,TRBD2,TRBJ2-5,CASSSGLAGVRETQYF,TGTGCCAGCAGCTCCGGACTAGCGGGAGTCCGCGAGACCCAGTACTTC
TRBV6-5,-,-,TRBJ1-2,CASSYSWQGYGYTF,TGTGCCAGCAGTTACTCGTGGCAGGGGTATGGCTACACCTTC
TRBV10-1,few,TRBD1,TRBJ2-3,CASSDSGGTQYF,TGCGCCAGCAGCGACTCAGGGGGAACGCAGTATTTT
TRBV28,once,-,TRBJ2-5,CASSFANSQETQYF,TGTGCCAGCAGTTTCGCGAACAGTCAAGAGACCCAGTACTTC
TRBV4-1,once,TRBD2,TRBJ2-1,CASSPGGSGRSHSYNEQFF,TGCGCCAGCAGCCCGGGGGGTAGCGGGAGGTCCCATTCCTACAATGAGCAGTTCTTC
TRBV25-1,-,-,TRBJ1-2,CASSVEGGDLNF,TGTGCCAGCAGTGTCGAGGGAGGGGACCTCAACTTC
TRBV11-2,few,TRBD1,TRBJ1-1,CASSFVTGSTEAFF,TGTGCCAGCAGCTTTGTGACAGGGAGCACTGAAGCTTTCTTT
TRBV3-1/TRBV3-2,-,-,TRBJ2-3,CASSLTVEDTQYF,TGTGCCAGCAGCCTAACTGTGGAGGATACGCAGTATTTT
TRBV10-2,-,TRBD2,TRBJ2-7,CASSGGVLGNAYEQYF,TGCGCCAGCAGCGGGGGGGTTTTAGGGAATGCCTACGAGCAGTACTTC
TRBV29-1,-,TRBD1,TRBJ2-2,CSVLTGGSTGELFF,TGCAGCGTTTTAACAGGGGGGAGCACCGGGGAGCTGTTTTTT
TRBV7-2,once,-,TRBJ1-6,CASSPPGNSPLHF,TGTGCCAGCAGTCCCCCAGGCAATTCACCCCTCCACTTT
TRBV7-2,-,-,TRBJ2-3,CASSRVQGVDTQYF,TGTGCCAGCAGTCGGGTCCAGGGTGTAGATACGCAGTATTTT
TRBV4-1,-,-,TRBJ1-5,CASSQTGQSGQPQHF,TGCGCCAGCAGCCAAACAGGACAGTCGGGTCAGCCCCAGCATTTT
TRBV7-3,-,-,TRBJ2-7,CASSFLGGEQYF,TGTGCCAGCAGCTTCCTAGGTGGCGAGCAGTACTTC
TRBV11-2,few,TRBD2,TRBJ2-7,CASSSGLAGFYEQYF,TGTGCCAGCAGCTCGGGACTAGCGGGTTTCTACGAGCAGTACTTC
TRBV19,-,TRBD2,TRBJ2-1,CASSMRAGGWYNEQFF,TGTGCCAGTAGTATGCGAGCGGGAGGGTGGTACAATGAGCAGTTCTTC
TRBV4-1,-,-,TRBJ1-4,CASSQESRVGEKLFF,TGCGCCAGCAGCCAAGAGAGCAGGGTTGGAGAAAAACTGTTTTTT
TRBV28,-,-,TRBJ2-7,CASSPPGRGYEQYF,TGTGCCAGCAGTCCCCCAGGAAGGGGCTACGAGCAGTACTTC
TRBV6-5,few,-,TRBJ1-2,CASSYSKTANYGYTF,TGTGCCAGCAGTTACTCGAAAACAGCAAACTATGGCTACACCTTC
TRBV27,-,TRBD1,TRBJ1-2,CASSAAGTGRSYGYTF,TGTGCCAGCAGTGCCGCCGGGACAGGGCGTAGCTATGGCTACACCTTC